The entry that follows covers one TCR beta chain sequence. Its target is not known. PCR primers comprised 60 Vbeta and 13 Jbeta primers. Methods used by the authors: Roughly 80 million unique TCR beta chains, about 11 million of them shared, were counted by a later analysis. The protocol was immunoSEQ multiplex PCR, while the TCRdb copy is restricted to in-frame clones and leaves out a portion. V, J and clone size were drawn from that table, and D and trimming were deduced from the DNA. Of about 90,000 clones listed, about three fifths are singletons. The data were taken from a study of cytomegalovirus exposure and HLA in healthy donors. Study conclusions and caveats: A classifier reportedly called cytomegalovirus status with high sensitivity and specificity.

Germline CDR1 and CDR2: MNHEY and SVGAGI. The CDR3 runs 13 residues. V lost 5 bases and J 7 bases, leaving 14 bases between the germline ends. This sequence joins TRBV6-5 and TRBJ1-2; the D is unclear. This receptor was taken from a woman in her twenties or thirties in good health and CMV-seropositive. Sequenced sample: PBMCs. In DNA, the CDR3 is TGTGCCAGCAGTCCGAACCGGAGGAGTGGCTACACCTTC. Amino acids: CASSPNRRSGYTF.